This TCR beta chain was sequenced in a study of blood T cell repertoires in COVID-19. Turning to the study itself: The United States, Italy and Spain were the sources of the acute and convalescent COVID-19 samples.

Germline V gives CDR1 SNHLY, CDR2 FYNNEI. The CDR3 runs 18 residues. V lost 3 bases, J lost 0 bases, and 8 bases stayed unmatched. Recruitment covered about two dozen US areas and drew participants whose ages spanned about 18 to 95 years. Repertoires were generated with immunoSEQ multiplex PCR, while TCRdb's copy carries only in-frame clones and drops some. Of 150,000 to 250,000 clones listed, roughly four fifths are singletons. Sample: PBMCs or T cells enriched from blood (not recorded which). This chain joins TRBV2 and TRBJ2-1; 10 bases are a match to TRBD2. This sequence was found in a man aged 35-49 years who had recovered from COVID-19. CDR3 DNA: TGTGCCAGCAGTGATGGGACTAGCGAGGCGAGCTCCTACAATGAGCAGTTCTTC. Its translation is CASSDGTSEASSYNEQFF.